Listed here are 5 T cell receptor beta chains from one sample, sequenced in a study of beta chain features in type 1 diabetes. General observations from the study: In every one of the four CD4+ subsets, TCRB CDR3s were moderately but significantly shorter in Type 1 diabetes patients.

Expressed TCRB transcripts got sequenced, as all isolated RNA was reverse transcribed. Assay: immunoSEQ multiplex PCR; the TCRdb copy retains only in-frame clones and omits some. This table has roughly 280,000 clones, roughly 24% appearing once. Antigens of these TCRs are unknown. The material sequenced was naive CD4+ T cells from blood. The receptors stem from a woman in her 30s with type 1 diabetes.

This clone was found a few times. The genes are TRBV4-1 and TRBJ2-3; possible D gene TRBD2, 7 bases. The CDR3 covers 16 residues. From germline, CDR1 is MGHRA and CDR2 YSYEKL. With 4 bases removed from V and 3 bases from J, the gap between germline ends came to 17 bases. CDR3 sequence: CASSRGGGAATDTQYF. CDR3 coding DNA: TGCGCCAGCAGCCGGGGCGGGGGCGCGGCAACAGATACGCAGTATTTT.

Only a few counts were recorded for this clone. The chain employs TRBV28 and TRBJ2-7; 7 nucleotides line up with TRBD2. Germline-derived CDR1 and CDR2 are MDHEN and SYDVKM. Trimming took 3 bases from V and 3 from J; bases not matched to a gene: 5. The CDR3 consists of 14 residues. DNA of the CDR3: TGTGCCAGCAGTTTGAGCGGGATAAGCTACGAGCAGTACTTC. This codes for CASSLSGISYEQYF.

In its sample, this clone was seen once. This chain uses TRBV5-1 with TRBJ2-2; D ambiguous. Germline V gene sequence: CDR1 SGHRS, CDR2 YFSETQ. The CDR3 is 15 amino acids. Trimming took off 2 bases at V and 5 bases at J, with 13 bases between the two ends. This CDR3 is CASSLEASRTGELFF. In nucleotides, the CDR3 is TGCGCCAGCAGCTTAGAGGCAAGCCGAACCGGGGAGCTGTTTTTT. Looking up the rest from reference TRBV5-1 and TRBJ2-2 gives the full variable domain: KAGVTQTPRYLIKTRGQQVTLSCSPISGHRSVSWYQQTPGQGLQFLFEYFSETQRNKGNFPGRFSGRQFSNSRSEMNVSTLELGDSALYLCASSLEASRTGELFFGEGSRLTVL.

This clone was observed a few times. The V call is TRBV5-1, the J call TRBJ2-1; 9 bases fit TRBD1. V gave up 0 bases and J gave up 4 bases; unmatched junction bases: 2. The CDR3 contains 15 residues. Germline CDR1 reads SGHRS; CDR2 reads YFSETQ. The CDR3 DNA sequence: TGCGCCAGCAGCTTGGGACAGGGGGAATACAATGAGCAGTTCTTC. It translates to CASSLGQGEYNEQFF.

The chain uses TRBV19 and TRBJ1-4; D possibly corresponds to TRBD1 (6 bases). Trimming pared 7 bases from V and 13 bases from J, leaving 16 bases between. The germline CDR1 and CDR2 sequences are LNHDA and SQIVND (reference sequence). There are 12 residues in the CDR3. The CDR3 DNA reads as TGTGCCAGTAAGACAGGTGGGGACGGACTGTTTTTT. Translated: CASKTGGDGLFF.